The present TCR beta chain was sequenced within a study of blood T cell repertoires in COVID-19 (dated by TCRdb to the early 2020s). Background on the whole study: Collaborator samples came from the United States, Italy and Spain and covered acute and convalescent phases of COVID-19. Where HLA class I and class II types were available, the types were taken from metadata supplied by the sample provider, not from assay-based typing. The sample metadata nearly always contained a de-identified subject ID, COVID-19 status, age in years and sex. The samples were drawn from two sources: the first 160 participants of the ongoing ImmuneRACE study, and some 1,300 subjects contributed by 6 global collaborators. The dataset comprised deeply sampled blood TCRbeta repertoires from subjects exposed to, actively infected with, or recovered from COVID-19. The material from the prospective study consisted of cDNA or gDNA derived from T cells, B-cell-depleted T cells, or PBMCs. The repertoires were made available in a free public database intended to serve as a resource for research on the immune response to SARS-CoV-2. Here is what the overall study found, with its caveats: How much clinical and demographic metadata was included differed by source and by participant, and the metadata was provided uncurated.

TCRbeta CDR3 regions were amplified from genomic DNA by means of the immunoSEQ Assay, a bias-controlled multiplex PCR. Concerning the study's data processing: The number of nucleated cells in each sample was estimated by amplification of reference gene primers within the assay. Sequence reads were collapsed and filtered to measure the absolute abundance of every unique TCRbeta CDR3 rearrangement. For each sample, productive Simpson clonality was calculated as the square root of Simpson's diversity index over productive rearrangements. TCRdb mirrors the immuneACCESS table, restricted to in-frame sequences. Some clones are absent from its copies; in checked studies, under half trace to an unresolved V gene, and the reason for the others is unknown. V and J calls and clone size are those listed in that table; D and trimming were worked out from the DNA. This sample holds some 78,000 clones; roughly 84% were observed only once. The ten largest clones capture approximately 3.3% of the sample.

The collaborating institutions used their own protocols to collect whole blood in K2EDTA tubes. For TCRbeta analysis, collaborator samples were shipped as frozen whole blood, as isolated PBMCs, or as DNA extracted from either sample type. A note on this clone: It lacks a known antigen. Base qualities are not provided; no much larger clone lies one nucleotide away.

V and J are trimmed by 3 bases and 2 bases, and the gene matches miss 10 bases of the junction. The CDR3 covers 16 residues, taking in both the cysteine and the phenylalanine. The DNA shown is the 48-base CDR3, in frame from base 1. CDR1 and CDR2 are drawn from the germline V gene: SGHAT, FQNNGV. The sequenced sample was peripheral blood. The rearranged segments are TRBV11-2 and TRBJ2-7; 7 central bases correspond to TRBD2. This TCR came from a man aged 50-59 years with acute or convalescent COVID-19. CDR3 sequence: CASSFPGLADTYEQYF. The nucleotide sequence is given as TGTGCCAGCAGCTTCCCCGGGCTAGCGGATACCTACGAGCAGTACTTC.